A selection of T cell receptor beta chains follows, all from one sample in a study of blood T cell repertoires in COVID-19. The protocol was immunoSEQ multiplex PCR, while the TCRdb copy is restricted to in-frame clones and leaves out a portion. This table has 76,000 or so clones, roughly nine tenths appearing once. Sequenced sample: peripheral blood. These TCRs come from a man older than 75 in a cohort sampled during active COVID-19. Each CDR3 is given with its conserved first and last residue. Each record gives: J gene, D gene, V gene, clone size, CDR3 DNA, CDR3 protein. D genes are given only for firm matches. For some rows the clone size is stated as once, few or many, or as a class when expanded; others skip it.

>TRBJ1-1|-|TRBV14|-
TGTGCCAGCGCCCGGGGGGGTCCTTTGGGAGCTTTCTTT
CASARGGPLGAFF
>TRBJ1-3|-|TRBV9|-
TGTGCCAGCAGCGTGTCCCCATCACCGGGAATGGTCATATATTTT
CASSVSPSPGMVIYF
>TRBJ1-2|TRBD1|TRBV28|-
TGTGCCAGCAGTTCCGGTGGGACAGGGGGCACTGGCTACACCTTC
CASSSGGTGGTGYTF
>TRBJ2-5|TRBD1|TRBV4-3|-
TGCGCCAGCAGCCAAGATGGTCAGGGGGAAGAGACCCAGTACTTC
CASSQDGQGEETQYF
>TRBJ2-3|TRBD1|TRBV5-5|-
TGTGCCAGCAGCTCTGGGCGGGACAGGGGATGGGATACGCAGTATTTT
CASSSGRDRGWDTQYF
>TRBJ1-2|TRBD1|TRBV18|-
TGTGCCAGCTCACCAGGCGACAGGGCCTATGGCTACACCTTC
CASSPGDRAYGYTF
>TRBJ2-3|TRBD2|TRBV6-5|few
TGTGCCAGCAGAAGCGGGGGGGCCACAGATACGCAGTATTTT
CASRSGGATDTQYF
>TRBJ1-6|TRBD1|TRBV6-5|-
TGTGCCAGCAGGTATCAGGGGGCTTCTAATTCACCCCTCCACTTT
CASRYQGASNSPLHF
>TRBJ2-5|-|TRBV12-3/TRBV12-4|once
TGTGCCAGCAGCCGAGATCGCCAAGAGACCCAGTACTTC
CASSRDRQETQYF
>TRBJ2-7|TRBD1|TRBV7-3|-
TGTGCCAGCAGCTGGGACAGGTCGGCCGAGCAGTACTTC
CASSWDRSAEQYF
>TRBJ1-2|-|TRBV28|-
TGTGCCAGCAGTTTACGATCGGTTCGAGGCTATGGCTACACCTTC
CASSLRSVRGYGYTF
>TRBJ2-2|-|TRBV19|-
TGTGCCAGTACAGACAGGTGGGACACCGGGGAGCTGTTTTTT
CASTDRWDTGELFF
>TRBJ1-1|TRBD1|TRBV15|-
TGTGCCACCAGGGGGGACAGGGGAAGGGACACTGAAGCTTTCTTT
CATRGDRGRDTEAFF
>TRBJ2-3|TRBD2|TRBV7-2|-
TGTGCCAGCAGCTTAGGGTCTAGTGGGGGGGCAGATACGCAGTATTTT
CASSLGSSGGADTQYF
>TRBJ1-2|-|TRBV19|-
TGTGCCAGTAGTATTGGGACAAGCTATGGCTACACCTTC
CASSIGTSYGYTF
>TRBJ2-1|-|TRBV7-9|-
TGTGCCAGCACCCAAATAGGCGGAAACAATGAGCAGTTCTTC
CASTQIGGNNEQFF
>TRBJ1-5|-|TRBV5-8|-
TGTGCCAGCAGCGTGGGGGCCGGAAATCAGCCCCAGCATTTT
CASSVGAGNQPQHF
>TRBJ2-5|TRBD1|TRBV5-5|-
TGTGCCAGCAGCTTGGCCGTAGGGGGCGGTGAGACCCAGTACTTC
CASSLAVGGGETQYF
>TRBJ1-3|TRBD1|TRBV5-4|-
TGTGCCAGCAGCCTGGGACAGGGGAGTGGAAGTGCCGCTGGAAACACCATATATTTT
CASSLGQGSGSAAGNTIYF
>TRBJ1-3|-|TRBV29-1|-
TGCAGCGTGACAGTCTCTGGAAACACCATATATTTT
CSVTVSGNTIYF
>TRBJ2-6|-|TRBV5-5|-
TGTGCCAGCAGCTCCCTGAGCTCTGGGGCCAACGTCCTGACTTTC
CASSSLSSGANVLTF
>TRBJ1-1|-|TRBV3-1/TRBV3-2|-
TGTGCCAGCAGCCATATCCCGGGGAACACTGAAGCTTTCTTT
CASSHIPGNTEAFF
>TRBJ2-1|-|TRBV14|-
TGTGCCAGCAGCCATAAACGGTTCTCCTACAATGAGCAGTTCTTC
CASSHKRFSYNEQFF
>TRBJ2-5|TRBD1|TRBV15|once
TGTGCCACCAGCAGGGACAGGGTGTCCCAGTACTTC
CATSRDRVSQYF
>TRBJ1-5|TRBD1|TRBV7-6|-
TGTGCCAGCAGAAGCCCAAGGGGGCGGGGGGATCAGCCCCAGCATTTT
CASRSPRGRGDQPQHF
>TRBJ2-1|-|TRBV6-5|-
TGTGCCAGCAGGCCAGGGGCCGTGGGTTGGAATGAGCAGTTCTTC
CASRPGAVGWNEQFF
>TRBJ1-3|-|TRBV18|-
TGTGCCAGCTCAGCGCAGGGCCTGGGGTCTGGAAACACCATATATTTT
CASSAQGLGSGNTIYF
>TRBJ1-6|-|TRBV3-1/TRBV3-2|-
TGTGCCAGCAGCCAAGCTGGCAGCGTAAATTCACCCCTCCACTTT
CASSQAGSVNSPLHF
>TRBJ1-1|-|TRBV5-1|-
TGCGCCAGCAGCCTGGAAGGTGCGGGCACTGAAGCTTTCTTT
CASSLEGAGTEAFF
>TRBJ1-2|TRBD1|TRBV28|-
TGTGCCAGCAGTTTATGGCAGGGGGCTTATCAGGGCTACACCTTC
CASSLWQGAYQGYTF
>TRBJ1-1|-|TRBV7-2|-
TGTGCCAGCAGCTTGGACCCCAGGAGGACTGAAGCTTTCTTT
CASSLDPRRTEAFF
>TRBJ2-6|-|TRBV14|-
TGTGCCAGCAGCCCGGGTAGCGACTCTGGGGCCAACGTCCTGACTTTC
CASSPGSDSGANVLTF
>TRBJ1-5|-|TRBV28|-
TGTGCCAGCAGCCCAGGAGGGAGCAATCAGCCCCAGCATTTT
CASSPGGSNQPQHF
>TRBJ1-1|-|TRBV28|-
TGTGCCAGCAGTCGGGAGTACACTGAAGCTTTCTTT
CASSREYTEAFF
>TRBJ1-2|-|TRBV27|-
TGTGCCAGCAGTTCCGGCGGGGGTGGGAATGGCTACACCTTC
CASSSGGGGNGYTF
>TRBJ2-5|-|TRBV7-9|-
TGTGCCAGCAGCTTAGGACGGGGAGTTCGGGAGACCCAGTACTTC
CASSLGRGVRETQYF
>TRBJ1-4|-|TRBV6-5|-
TGTGCCAGCCGCCGCAGGGTGAATGAAAAACTGTTTTTT
CASRRRVNEKLFF
>TRBJ1-1|-|TRBV6-5|-
TGTGCCGGCCAGTGGGGCCAGAACACTGAAGCTTTCTTT
CAGQWGQNTEAFF
>TRBJ1-2|-|TRBV19|-
TGTGCCAGTAGTATACTGTCGGGGATCGGCTACACCTTC
CASSILSGIGYTF
>TRBJ1-6|-|TRBV5-6|-
TGTGCCAGCAGCTTGGGGGGGGGCCTATCGAGTTCACCCCTCCACTTT
CASSLGGGLSSSPLHF
>TRBJ2-2|TRBD1|TRBV2|-
TGTGCCAGCAGTGTACAGGGGGGGAACACCGGGGAGCTGTTTTTT
CASSVQGGNTGELFF
>TRBJ2-3|TRBD2|TRBV6-5|-
TGTGCCAGCAGTTCACTAGCGGGGGGGACAGATACGCAGTATTTT
CASSSLAGGTDTQYF
>TRBJ2-5|-|TRBV3-1/TRBV3-2|-
TGTGCCAGCAGCTCTCTAGCGACGCAAGAGACCCAGTACTTC
CASSSLATQETQYF
>TRBJ1-1|-|TRBV5-4|-
TGTGCCAGCAGCTTGGTGGGGTTGGAGGCTGAAGCTTTCTTT
CASSLVGLEAEAFF
>TRBJ1-1|-|TRBV29-1|-
TGCAGCGTTGAAGATCCGACAGCCACTGAAGCTTTCTTT
CSVEDPTATEAFF
>TRBJ2-3|TRBD1|TRBV29-1|-
TGCAGCGGGGGACAGGGGGCAGATACGCAGTATTTT
CSGGQGADTQYF
>TRBJ2-7|-|TRBV6-6|-
TGTGCCAGCAGCCTAAATTTACAGGGAACCGAGCAGTACTTC
CASSLNLQGTEQYF
>TRBJ2-5|TRBD2|TRBV5-6|-
TGTGCCAGCAGCTTGGTTCCGGGACTAGGTAAAGAGACCCAGTACTTC
CASSLVPGLGKETQYF
>TRBJ1-2|-|TRBV5-1|-
TGCGCCAGCAGCTTGGAGGGGTATGGCTACACCTTC
CASSLEGYGYTF
>TRBJ1-6|TRBD1|TRBV4-1|few
TGCGCCAGCAGCCAAGAAGGTTTGGCAGGGGGCAGTGATTCACCCCTCCACTTT
CASSQEGLAGGSDSPLHF
>TRBJ1-2|-|TRBV5-3|-
TGTGCCCGGGTTCACTATGGCTACACCTTC
CARVHYGYTF
>TRBJ1-4|-|TRBV6-5|-
TGTGCCAGCACCTACGGGCCGGCAGGAGGTGAAAAACTGTTTTTT
CASTYGPAGGEKLFF
>TRBJ2-2|TRBD1|TRBV7-3|-
TGTGCCAGCAGCCGAGGCGGGACAGGGCCCACCGGGGAGCTGTTTTTT
CASSRGGTGPTGELFF
>TRBJ2-5|TRBD1|TRBV15|-
TGTGCCACCAGCAAGAGACAGGGCATTGTGGAGACCCAGTACTTC
CATSKRQGIVETQYF